The TCR beta chain under discussion was sequenced for a study of shared clonotypes between healthy human individuals. Study details: Per-donor plates numbered three CD4 naive, three CD4 memory, two CD8 naive and one CD8 memory.

The CDR3 contains 12 residues. The J segment lost 8 bases and the V segment lost 6 bases, leaving 3 bases of the junction unmatched. CDR1 is LGHNA, CDR2 YNFKEQ, per germline. Clones were read by immunoSEQ multiplex PCR, and TCRdb kept only the in-frame ones, dropping some. The data contain fewer than 2.5 million clones, over 85% of them singletons. Findings and limits, study-wide: Investigators expected sequencing depth to affect clonotype sharing among donors. Donors were few, which limited the genetic and exposure-history diversity represented. Incompleteness in sorted-subset sequencing, despite large depth, was shown by rarefaction.

As concerns this clone: Its specificity is not known.

The chain recombines TRBV4-2 with TRBJ1-2, with 10 bases that match TRBD1. The sequenced material came from naive CD4+ T cells from PBMCs. As for subset: CD45RA+ positively selected. The TCR sequence derives from a man aged 18 to 29 in good health. Some clones in this sample may be carry-over from other donors' samples. The CDR3 here is CASRGTGDGYTF. CDR3 sequence (DNA): TGTGCCAGCAGGGGGACAGGGGACGGCTACACCTTC.